The present TCR beta chain was sequenced within a study of identical twins. Study findings and constraints: Invariant MAIT and iNKT cells could partly confound zero-insertion analyses. Fewer insertions characterized abundant cord blood beta clonotypes, whereas memory repertoires showed none.

This clonotype was recorded a few times. No antigen is known for it. This CDR3 comprises 14 residues. Unmatched junction bases numbered 6, after V lost 0 bases and J lost 7 bases. Looked up from germline, CDR1 is DFQATT and CDR2 is SNEGSKA (reference sequence). cDNA carried unique molecular identifiers, and a universal primer site was added by template switching. TCRdb reanalysed the 5' RACE reads using MiXCR and keeps one entry per CDR3 protein. The sample includes 1,800,000 or so distinct CDR3 sequences, about 30% of them seen just once. This TCR came from a newborn girl in good health. Sequencing was carried out using cord blood. The chain combines TRBV20-1 with TRBJ2-7; 10 nucleotides match TRBD2. DNA of the CDR3: TGCAGTGCTAGAGATGGGACTAGCGTGGATGAGCAGTACTTC. Translation: CSARDGTSVDEQYF.